The 3 T cell receptor beta chains below were found in one sample sequenced in a study of patients and donors after allogeneic stem cell transplantation. One entry per CDR3 protein, called by TCRdb with MiXCR from the RT-PCR reads. The sample contains some 60,000 distinct CDR3 sequences, about 14% of which appear only once. The sample comprised blood, either unsorted or a sorted T cell fraction (not recorded which). The receptors were gathered from a human donor who was either an allogeneic HSCT recipient or a stem cell or donor lymphocyte infusion donor (not recorded which). It is not recorded whose cells these are; they may come from a transplant donor.

This chain connects TRBV2 to TRBJ2-7, with TRBD1 as a possible D gene (6 bases). V was shortened by 6 bases and J by 2 bases, with 11 bases between the two germline ends. The CDR3 runs to 13 residues. Looked up from germline, CDR1 is SNHLY and CDR2 is FYNNEI. CDR3 nucleotides: TGTGCCAGCAGCGGTGGACAGACCTACGAGCAGTACTTC. As protein: CASSGGQTYEQYF.

At least ten counts were recorded for this clonotype. The chain carries TRBV30 and TRBJ1-6; perhaps TRBD1 as D (5 bases). This CDR3 spans 16 amino acids. Germline V gene lookup returns CDR1 GTSNPN and CDR2 SVGIG (reference sequence). Between the trimmed V and J ends, which lost 0 bases and 7 bases, there was a span of 16 bases. The CDR3 protein is CAWSVSRGDLNSPLHF. The CDR3, as DNA: TGTGCCTGGAGTGTTTCGCGAGGGGACTTAAATTCACCCCTCCACTTT. Variable domain in full (rest from reference TRBV30 and TRBJ1-6): SQTIHQWPATLVQPVGSPLSLECTVEGTSNPNLYWYRQAAGRGLQLLFYSVGIGQISSEVPQNLSASRPQDRQFILSSKKLLLSDSGFYLCAWSVSRGDLNSPLHFGNGTRLTVT.

The table lists this clonotype with many counts. The chain recombines TRBV29-1 with TRBJ1-2; maybe TRBD1 (5 bases). The ends were cut back, 0 bases at V and 3 bases at J, with 11 bases in the middle. The CDR3 covers 14 residues. Germline values: CDR1 SQVTM, CDR2 ANQGSEA. CDR3 region: CSVEEQGPYYGYTF. As DNA, the CDR3 is TGCAGCGTTGAAGAGCAGGGCCCGTACTATGGCTACACCTTC.